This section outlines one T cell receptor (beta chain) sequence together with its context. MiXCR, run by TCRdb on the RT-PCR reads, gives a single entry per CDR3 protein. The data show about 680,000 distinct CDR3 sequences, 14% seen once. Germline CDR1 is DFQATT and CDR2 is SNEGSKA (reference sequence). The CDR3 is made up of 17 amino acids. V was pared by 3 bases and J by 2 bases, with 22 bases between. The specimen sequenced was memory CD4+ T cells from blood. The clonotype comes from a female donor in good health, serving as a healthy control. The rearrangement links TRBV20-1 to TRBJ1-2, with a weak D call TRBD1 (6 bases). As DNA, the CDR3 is TGCAGTGCTAGCCCCATGACCGGACAGAATGTCAACTATGGCTACACCTTC. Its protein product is CSASPMTGQNVNYGYTF.